These T cell receptor beta chains were read from a single sample in a study of blood T cell repertoires in COVID-19. Measured with immunoSEQ multiplex PCR; TCRdb has only the in-frame clones, and not every one. The table records around 300,000 clones, about nine tenths of them present only once. Sequences were obtained from PBMCs or T cells enriched from blood (not recorded which). The source is a woman aged 50 to 65 who had recovered from COVID-19. The conserved cysteine and the conserved F or W are not part of the CDR3 here. D genes are given only for firm matches. Not all rows give a size; the values are once, few, many and, for expanded clones, a class.

D	V	size	J	CDR3
TRBD2	TRBV15	-	TRBJ2-3	ATSKTSGQVTDTQY
-	TRBV6-5	few	TRBJ2-2	ASSGQLSNTGELF
-	TRBV25-1	-	TRBJ2-2	ASTRGGTGELF
-	TRBV5-6	once	TRBJ1-1	ASSPRLMNTEAF
TRBD1	TRBV9	once	TRBJ2-7	ASSVGAGTGVHEQY
TRBD1	TRBV30	-	TRBJ1-1	AWSPGQGNTEAF
TRBD1	TRBV28	-	TRBJ1-5	ASSPMGQGAQPQH
-	TRBV7-3	-	TRBJ1-1	ASRTDRMTEAF
-	TRBV7-2	-	TRBJ2-3	ASSLLQGVTDTQY
-	TRBV3-1/TRBV3-2	-	TRBJ1-1	ASSLSRGTEAF
TRBD1	TRBV11-3	-	TRBJ1-2	ASSSRDRVGYT
-	TRBV28	-	TRBJ2-5	ATGQRPQETQY
-	TRBV4-1	-	TRBJ1-3	ASSQDRTGNTIY
-	TRBV5-1	-	TRBJ2-3	ASSPRPAGKSTDTQY
-	TRBV9	-	TRBJ1-3	ASSVGGQGVFGNTIY
TRBD1	TRBV28	-	TRBJ1-2	ASSLSTGERYT
TRBD2	TRBV18	-	TRBJ2-7	ASSARGGITYEQY
-	TRBV5-1	few	TRBJ1-5	ASSSGTAINQPQH
TRBD1	TRBV28	-	TRBJ2-1	ASRTGGLRSYNEQF
-	TRBV11-2	-	TRBJ1-5	ASSLDGRGGQPQH
-	TRBV4-1	-	TRBJ2-7	ASSLNGQSGQY
TRBD2	TRBV9	few	TRBJ2-2	ASSVGLAGGSTGELF
TRBD2	TRBV4-3	-	TRBJ2-3	ASSQGSSGSNTQY
-	TRBV4-3	-	TRBJ1-2	ASSQGGAYGYT
-	TRBV12-3/TRBV12-4	few	TRBJ1-2	ASSSWTVSYT
-	TRBV7-2	-	TRBJ1-6	ASSLAGQGFRSPLH
TRBD1	TRBV28	-	TRBJ1-5	ASSETGGSNQPQH
TRBD1	TRBV6-5	-	TRBJ1-4	ASKKGGTGFEKLF
TRBD2	TRBV5-6	once	TRBJ2-2	ASSYWTSGSDTGELF